Below, 30 T cell receptor beta chains from the same sample are listed, as sequenced in a study of T cell responses to AZD1222 COVID-19 vaccine (dated by TCRdb to the early 2020s). In the paper's terms, the time point label means: baseline before first vaccination. The library was obtained by the immunoSEQ multiplex PCR assay. TCRdb carries this immuneACCESS record with in-frame sequences only. Its versions omit some clonotypes, under half of them owing to an unresolved V gene in the studies checked, with the rest unexplained. The sample contains around 100,000 clones, around 87% of them found a single time. The ten largest account for approximately 3.3% of the sample. The specimen was peripheral blood, collected on day 0 of AZD1222 vaccination. All receptors come from an adult in good health.

This clone has a single count. The gene calls are TRBV19 and TRBJ2-5, with 8 nucleotides matching TRBD1. Germline-derived CDR1 and CDR2 are LNHDA and SQIVND (reference sequence). V lost 8 bases, J lost 5 bases, and 7 bases stayed unmatched. The CDR3 is 13 residues long. The CDR3 loop reads CASGTGRQETQYF. The CDR3 region has the DNA TGTGCCAGTGGGACAGGCCGGCAGGAGACCCAGTACTTC.

The V and J genes are TRBV7-2 and TRBJ1-1; no reliable D call. Germline lookup yields CDR1 SGHTA and CDR2 FQGNSA. This CDR3 has 14 amino acids. Trimming cost V 0 bases and J 3 bases, with 8 bases left between them. The CDR3 DNA reads as TGTGCCAGCAGCTTAGCGCTCCTTGACACTGAAGCTTTCTTT. The encoded protein is CASSLALLDTEAFF.

The chain couples TRBV7-3 to TRBJ1-2, with 10 bases aligning to TRBD1. The CDR3 consists of 16 residues. The germline CDR1 and CDR2 sequences are SGHTA and FQGTGA. V shed 5 bases and J 1 base; nucleotides not matched to a gene: 7. The DNA for the CDR3 is TGTGCCAGCAGCCCTGGCGGGACAGGGGTTAACTATGGCTACACCTTC. Translated: CASSPGGTGVNYGYTF.

CDR3 coding DNA: TGTGCCAGCAGTTGGACAGCCTCTGGAAACACCATATATTTT. It yields the protein CASSWTASGNTIYF. This chain connects TRBV6-6 to TRBJ1-3, with a weak D call TRBD1 (6 bases). Trimming cost V 4 bases and J 0 bases, with 7 bases left between them. The length of the CDR3 is 14 residues. Germline V lookup: CDR1 MNHNY, CDR2 SVGAGI (reference sequence).

This clone was observed once. This chain joins TRBV7-2 and TRBJ1-2, with a possible D match to TRBD1 (5 bases). CDR3 length: 14 residues. V lost 1 base to trimming and J lost 1 base, with 7 bases between them. Germline V gene data show CDR1 as SGHTA and CDR2 as FQGNSA. DNA for the CDR3: TGTGCCAGCAGCTTAGGGCAGGGTAACTATGGCTACACCTTC. It encodes CASSLGQGNYGYTF.

The rearrangement uses TRBV3-1 (or the pseudogene TRBV3-2) and TRBJ2-1, with D perhaps matching TRBD1 or TRBD2 (6 bases each). This CDR3 region has 15 residues. Deletions cut 1 base from V and 4 bases from J, with 11 bases between. The V gene's germline CDR1 is LGHDT and CDR2 YNNKEL (reference sequence). The CDR3 is CASSQAGGLYNEQFF. CDR3 nucleotide sequence: TGTGCCAGCAGCCAAGCCGGGGGCCTTTACAATGAGCAGTTCTTC.

The V and J genes are TRBV30 and TRBJ1-2, with 10 bases fitting TRBD1. V trimming: 8 bases; J trimming: 5 bases; junction bases outside the gene matches: 11. This CDR3 has 14 amino acids. Germline lookup yields CDR1 GTSNPN and CDR2 SVGIG (reference sequence). The CDR3 here is CAGFNTGQGYGYTF. The CDR3 nucleotides read TGTGCCGGCTTCAACACGGGACAGGGGTATGGCTACACCTTC.

V and J are TRBV10-3 and TRBJ2-5; 8 bases agree with TRBD2. The CDR3 is made up of 15 amino acids. V lost 9 bases, J lost 4 bases, and 13 bases stayed unmatched. Germline CDR1 ENHRY, CDR2 SYGVKD. CDR3 in DNA: TGTGCCATGGGACCAACGGGAGGGGCAGGAGAGACCCAGTACTTC. Protein product: CAMGPTGGAGETQYF.

The chain recombines TRBV3-1 (or the pseudogene TRBV3-2) with TRBJ1-1, with TRBD1 as a possible D gene (6 bases). V was pared by 4 bases and J by 7 bases, with 16 bases between. This CDR3 is built from 14 residues. Germline V gene sequence: CDR1 LGHDT, CDR2 YNNKEL (reference sequence). CDR3 residues: CASSRYRTAYEAFF. The DNA of the CDR3 is TGTGCCAGCAGCCGTTATAGGACAGCTTATGAAGCTTTCTTT.

The chain employs TRBV2 and TRBJ1-4; D gene unclear. CDR3 length equals 14 residues. V was clipped by 8 bases and J by 8 bases, with 18 bases between them. Germline loops: CDR1 SNHLY, CDR2 FYNNEI. CDR3 DNA sequence: TGTGCCAGCTTTAAGGACCGGGGAGACGAAAAACTGTTTTTT. Translated: CASFKDRGDEKLFF. The full variable domain, with the rest looked up from reference TRBV2 and TRBJ1-4, is EPEVTQTPSHQVTQMGQEVILRCVPISNHLYFYWYRQILGQKVEFLVSFYNNEISEKSEIFDDQFSVERPDGSNFTLKIRSTKLEDSAMYFCASFKDRGDEKLFFGSGTQLSVL.

The genes are TRBV18 and TRBJ2-5, with D unclear. Trimming shortened V by 4 bases and J by 1 base, and 7 bases separated the two germline ends. The V gene's germline CDR1 is KGHSH and CDR2 LQKENI. The CDR3 has 13 residues. The CDR3 is CASSRASQETQYF. As DNA, the CDR3 is TGTGCCAGCTCACGGGCCAGCCAAGAGACCCAGTACTTC.

V and J are TRBV5-6 and TRBJ1-2, with D maybe TRBD1 (5 bases). V was clipped by 0 bases and J by 2 bases, with 8 bases between them. Germline lookup yields CDR1 SGHDT and CDR2 YYEEEE. The CDR3 has 14 residues. CDR3 in DNA: TGTGCCAGCAGCTTGGCCGGGACCAACTATGGCTACACCTTC. It yields the protein CASSLAGTNYGYTF.

The CDR3 DNA is TGTGCCAGTAGCCCCCCCCGGGGGGAGTCCTACGAGCAGTACTTC. Amino acids: CASSPPRGESYEQYF. J is TRBJ2-7 and V is TRBV19, with TRBD2 identical over 7 bases. Germline V lookup: CDR1 LNHDA, CDR2 SQIVND (reference sequence). Unmatched junction bases numbered 9, after V lost 6 bases and J lost 1 base. There are 15 residues in the CDR3.

V and J are TRBV18 and TRBJ1-4; possible D gene TRBD1, 5 bases. V was trimmed by 6 bases and J by 8 bases, leaving 7 bases between them. CDR1 and CDR2 from the germline V gene are KGHSH and LQKENI. The CDR3 is 11 residues long. This CDR3 is CASSGGEKLFF. CDR3 nucleotide sequence: TGTGCCAGCTCCGGGGGAGAAAAACTGTTTTTT.

The genes are TRBV2 and TRBJ2-1; TRBD1 matches 7 bases. This CDR3 has 13 amino acids. CDR1 is SNHLY, CDR2 FYNNEI, per germline. With 7 bases clipped from V and 2 bases from J, the junction kept 2 bases outside the gene matches. DNA for the CDR3: TGTGCCAGCACACAGGGGCCCTACAATGAGCAGTTCTTC. This encodes CASTQGPYNEQFF.

A single count supports this clone. The DNA for the CDR3 is TGTGCCAGCAGCCAAGTGCGGGGGGCTGAGCAGTACTTC. Translated: CASSQVRGAEQYF. The V gene is TRBV4-2, the J gene TRBJ2-7; 8 nucleotides line up with TRBD2. The CDR3 contains 13 residues. V lost 1 base and J lost 7; bases outside the gene matches: 3. CDR1 LGHNA and CDR2 YNFKEQ come from the germline V gene.

In this sample, this clone turned up once. This sequence joins TRBV28 and TRBJ1-2, with TRBD1 identical over 12 bases. Trimming took 5 bases from V and 4 from J; bases not matched to a gene: 11. Germline CDR1 is MDHEN and CDR2 is SYDVKM. CDR3 length: 17 residues. As DNA, the CDR3 is TGTGCCAGCAGTGGGGGACAGGGGGCGGGGTTGGGCTATGGCTACACCTTC. This translates into CASSGGQGAGLGYGYTF.

The rearrangement joins TRBV28 to TRBJ1-5; tentative D call: TRBD1 (5 bases). Looked up from germline, CDR1 is MDHEN and CDR2 is SYDVKM. This CDR3 is 15 amino acids long. The V and J ends lost 7 bases and 0 bases respectively, with 13 bases between them. The CDR3 loop is CASIWDSHSNQPQHF. DNA for the CDR3: TGTGCCAGCATCTGGGACTCACATAGCAATCAGCCCCAGCATTTT.

The chain links TRBV20-1 to TRBJ1-2; D is ambiguous. The CDR3 length is 13 residues. The germline gives CDR1 DFQATT, CDR2 SNEGSKA (reference sequence). Trimming shortened V by 6 bases and J by 0 bases, and 11 bases separated the two germline ends. The CDR3 spells CSASSPANYGYTF. DNA for the CDR3: TGCAGTGCCAGTAGTCCAGCTAACTATGGCTACACCTTC.

This sequence joins TRBV5-5 and TRBJ1-4; TRBD1 aligns across 9 bases. The J segment lost 6 bases and the V segment lost 2 bases, leaving 2 bases of the junction unmatched. Germline CDR1 and CDR2: SGHKS and YYEKEE (reference sequence). This CDR3 contains 14 residues. In nucleotides, the CDR3 is TGTGCCAGCAGCTTTACAGGGGGCTATGAAAAACTGTTTTTT. Protein: CASSFTGGYEKLFF.

The chain employs TRBV7-8 and TRBJ2-2; 8 bases fit TRBD1. Germline V gene lookup returns CDR1 SGHVS and CDR2 FQNEAQ. J was trimmed by 6 bases and V by 2 bases; bases with no gene match: 8. The CDR3 is 16 amino acids. CDR3 coding DNA: TGTGCCAGCAGCTTACCTACCAGGGGGCTTCCCGGGGAGCTGTTTTTT. The encoded protein is CASSLPTRGLPGELFF. The entire variable domain, with the rest obtained from reference TRBV7-8 and TRBJ2-2, is as follows: GAGVSQSPRYKVAKRGQDVALRCDPISGHVSLFWYQQALGQGPEFLTYFQNEAQLDKSGLPSDRFFAERPEGSVSTLKIQRTQQEDSAVYLCASSLPTRGLPGELFFGEGSRLTVL.

The rearrangement links TRBV6-6 to TRBJ1-1; 9 bases fit TRBD1. The CDR3 extends over 14 amino acids. Germline values: CDR1 MNHNY, CDR2 SVGAGI (reference sequence). The J segment lost 1 base and the V segment lost 6 bases, leaving 3 bases of the junction unmatched. For the CDR3, the DNA is TGTGCCAGCAGCTTGGGACAGGGGAACACTGAAGCTTTCTTT. Encoded protein: CASSLGQGNTEAFF.

V gene TRBV29-1 combines with J gene TRBJ1-1; D is ambiguous. CDR1 and CDR2 (germline): SQVTM, ANQGSEA. This CDR3 has 12 amino acids. Trimming removed 4 bases from V and 10 bases from J, with 16 bases in between. This chain's CDR3 is CSVVKGPGGAFF. The CDR3 DNA follows: TGCAGCGTTGTCAAGGGTCCGGGAGGAGCTTTCTTT.

V usage is TRBV5-1 and J usage is TRBJ2-1; 7 bases are shared with TRBD2. Trimming cost V 2 bases and J 7 bases; bases outside gene matches: 12. The germline gives CDR1 SGHRS, CDR2 YFSETQ. There are 16 residues in the CDR3. CDR3 loop: CASSLGEGVSGNEQFF. For the CDR3, the DNA is TGCGCCAGCAGCTTAGGGGAGGGCGTAAGTGGGAATGAGCAGTTCTTC.

This clone came up a few times. The chain couples TRBV5-4 to TRBJ2-1, with 11 bases matching TRBD2. V lost 4 bases, J lost 15 bases, and 12 bases stayed unmatched. Looked up from germline, CDR1 is SGHNT and CDR2 is YYREEE (reference sequence). This CDR3 is built from 14 residues. CDR3 protein: CASSSPTTSGDAFF. DNA of the CDR3: TGTGCCAGCAGCAGCCCGACGACTAGCGGGGACGCGTTCTTC.

The chain uses TRBV6-6 and TRBJ2-7; 8 nucleotides agree with TRBD1. Losses at the gene ends were 8 bases for V and 5 bases for J; bases not matched to a gene: 11. Germline CDR1 is MNHNY and CDR2 is SVGAGI (reference sequence). CDR3 size: 14 residues. CDR3 sequence reads: CASQPHGTGDEQYF. The CDR3 bases are TGTGCCAGCCAACCTCACGGGACAGGCGACGAGCAGTACTTC.

This sequence joins TRBV4-2 and TRBJ2-3, with TRBD2 matching over 8 bases. Germline CDR1 is LGHNA and CDR2 is YNFKEQ. The CDR3 runs 16 residues. The V segment lost 1 base and the J segment 3 bases; nucleotides outside the gene matches: 6. CDR3 bases: TGTGCCAGCAGCCAAGCCTTGCGGGGGGCGACAGATACGCAGTATTTT. Protein sequence: CASSQALRGATDTQYF.

This chain uses TRBV10-1 with TRBJ2-7; D gene unclear. The CDR3 sequence is 15 residues long. Per germline, CDR1 WNHNN and CDR2 SYGVQD (reference sequence). The V gene lost 6 bases and the J gene lost 1 base, with 16 bases spanning the gap. The CDR3 sequence is CASRTPKAASYEQYF. CDR3 sequence (DNA): TGCGCCAGCAGGACCCCGAAGGCAGCTTCCTACGAGCAGTACTTC.

The chain's CDR3 is CASSLAAGKGSGYTF. Written as DNA, the CDR3 is TGCGCCAGCAGCTTGGCCGCGGGGAAAGGGTCTGGCTACACCTTC. The chain couples TRBV5-1 to TRBJ1-2; D is unclear. In germline, CDR1 is SGHRS, CDR2 YFSETQ. CDR3 length: 15 residues. V was shortened by 0 bases and J by 7 bases, with 16 bases between the two germline ends.

The rearrangement joins TRBV9 to TRBJ1-1, with D unclear. The germline V and J ends were trimmed by 0 bases and 0 bases, with 3 bases remaining between them. The length of the CDR3 is 13 residues. Germline CDR1 is SGDLS and CDR2 is YYNGEE. As DNA, the CDR3 is TGTGCCAGCAGCGTAGGAATGAACACTGAAGCTTTCTTT. This gives the protein CASSVGMNTEAFF.